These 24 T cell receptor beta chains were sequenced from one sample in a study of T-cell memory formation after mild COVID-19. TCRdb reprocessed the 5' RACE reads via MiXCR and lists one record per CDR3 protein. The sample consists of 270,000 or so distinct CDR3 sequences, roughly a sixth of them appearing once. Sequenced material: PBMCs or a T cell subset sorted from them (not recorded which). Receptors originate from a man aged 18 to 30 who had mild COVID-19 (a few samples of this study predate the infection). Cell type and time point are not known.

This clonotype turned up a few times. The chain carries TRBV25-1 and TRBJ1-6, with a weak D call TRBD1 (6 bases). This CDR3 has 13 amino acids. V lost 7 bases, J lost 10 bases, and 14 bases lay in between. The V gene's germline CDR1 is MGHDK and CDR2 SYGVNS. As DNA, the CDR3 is TGTGCCAGCAAGGGGGGAGCTTTATCACCCCTCCACTTT. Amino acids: CASKGGALSPLHF. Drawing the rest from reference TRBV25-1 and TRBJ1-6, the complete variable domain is EADIYQTPRYLVIGTGKKITLECSQTMGHDKMYWYQQDPGMELHLIHYSYGVNSTEKGDLSSESTVSRIRTEHFPLTLESARPSHTSQYLCASKGGALSPLHFGNGTRLTVT.

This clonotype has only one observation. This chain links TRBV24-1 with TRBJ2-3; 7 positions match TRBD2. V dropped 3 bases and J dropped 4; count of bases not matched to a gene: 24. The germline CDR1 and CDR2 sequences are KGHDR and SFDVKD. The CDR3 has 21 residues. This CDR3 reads CATSDPRVLNPSRGSPDTQYF. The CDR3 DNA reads TGTGCCACCAGTGATCCACGGGTCCTGAATCCCTCGCGGGGGTCGCCAGATACGCAGTATTTT.

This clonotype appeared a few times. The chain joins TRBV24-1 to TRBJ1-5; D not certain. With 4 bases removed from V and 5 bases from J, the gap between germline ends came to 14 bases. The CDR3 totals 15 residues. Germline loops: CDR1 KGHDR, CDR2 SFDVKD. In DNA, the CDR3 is TGTGCCACCAGTGAAGCCGGGTCGTTCTATCAGCCCCAGCATTTT. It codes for CATSEAGSFYQPQHF.

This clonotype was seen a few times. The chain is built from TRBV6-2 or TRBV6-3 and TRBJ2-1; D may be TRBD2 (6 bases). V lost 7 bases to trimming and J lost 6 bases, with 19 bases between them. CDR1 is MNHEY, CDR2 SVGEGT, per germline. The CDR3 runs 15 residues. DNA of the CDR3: TGTGCCAGCACCACCAGGGCGGGGCGTGGCAATGAGCAGTTCTTC. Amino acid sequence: CASTTRAGRGNEQFF.

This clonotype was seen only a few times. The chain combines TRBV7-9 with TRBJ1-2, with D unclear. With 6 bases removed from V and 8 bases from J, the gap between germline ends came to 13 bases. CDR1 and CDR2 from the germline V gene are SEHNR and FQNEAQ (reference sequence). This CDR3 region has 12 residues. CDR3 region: CASSDSPWGYTF. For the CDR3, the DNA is TGTGCCAGCAGTGATAGCCCATGGGGCTACACCTTC. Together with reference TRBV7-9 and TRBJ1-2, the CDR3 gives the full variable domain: DTGVSQNPRHKITKRGQNVTFRCDPISEHNRLYWYRQTLGQGPEFLTYFQNEAQLEKSRLLSDRFSAERPKGSFSTLEIQRTEQGDSAMYLCASSDSPWGYTFGSGTRLTVV.

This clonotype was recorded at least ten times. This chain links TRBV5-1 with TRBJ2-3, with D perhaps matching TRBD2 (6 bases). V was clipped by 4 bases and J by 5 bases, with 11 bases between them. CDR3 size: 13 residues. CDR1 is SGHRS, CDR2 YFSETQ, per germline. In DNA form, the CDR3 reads TGCGCCAGCAGCCGCGGGATTGGAGATACGCAGTATTTT. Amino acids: CASSRGIGDTQYF.

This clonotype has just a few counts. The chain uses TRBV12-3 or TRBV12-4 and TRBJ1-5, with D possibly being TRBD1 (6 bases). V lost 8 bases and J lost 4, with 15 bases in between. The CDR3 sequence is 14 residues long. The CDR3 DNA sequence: TGTGCCAGCCTGGGGGCAAATCAAAATCAGCCCCAGCATTTT. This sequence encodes CASLGANQNQPQHF.

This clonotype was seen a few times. The CDR3 DNA reads as TGTGCCAGCAGGACAACGGGTTACGAGCAGTACTTC. Residues: CASRTTGYEQYF. This chain connects TRBV6-2 or TRBV6-3 to TRBJ2-7, with no clear D. CDR1 is MNHEY, CDR2 SVGEGT, per germline. This CDR3 has 12 residues. The ends were cut back, 6 bases at V and 4 bases at J, with 10 bases in the middle.

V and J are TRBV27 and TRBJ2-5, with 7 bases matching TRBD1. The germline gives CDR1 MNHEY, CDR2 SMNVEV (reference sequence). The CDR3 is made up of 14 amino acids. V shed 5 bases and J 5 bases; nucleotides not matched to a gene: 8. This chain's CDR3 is CASSRDSATETQYF. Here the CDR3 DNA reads TGTGCCAGCAGTCGGGACAGTGCGACGGAGACCCAGTACTTC.

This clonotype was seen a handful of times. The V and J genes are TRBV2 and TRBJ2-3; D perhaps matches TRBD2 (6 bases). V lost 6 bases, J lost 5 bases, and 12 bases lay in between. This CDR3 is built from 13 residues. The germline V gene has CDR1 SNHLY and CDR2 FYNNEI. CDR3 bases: TGTGCCAGCAGAAAGGGACTTTTAGATACGCAGTATTTT. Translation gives CASRKGLLDTQYF. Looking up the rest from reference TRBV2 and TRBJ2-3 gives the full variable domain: EPEVTQTPSHQVTQMGQEVILRCVPISNHLYFYWYRQILGQKVEFLVSFYNNEISEKSEIFDDQFSVERPDGSNFTLKIRSTKLEDSAMYFCASRKGLLDTQYFGPGTRLTVL.

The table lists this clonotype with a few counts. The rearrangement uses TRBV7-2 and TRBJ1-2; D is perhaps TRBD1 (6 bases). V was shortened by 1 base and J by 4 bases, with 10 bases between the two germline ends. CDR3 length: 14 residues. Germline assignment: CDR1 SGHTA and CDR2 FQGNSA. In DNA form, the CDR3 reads TGTGCCAGCAGCTTAGAACGACAGGCCTATGGCTACACCTTC. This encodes CASSLERQAYGYTF.

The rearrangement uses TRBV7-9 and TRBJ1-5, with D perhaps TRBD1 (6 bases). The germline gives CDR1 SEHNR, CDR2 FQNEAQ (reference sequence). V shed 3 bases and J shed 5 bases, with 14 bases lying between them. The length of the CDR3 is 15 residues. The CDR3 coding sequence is TGTGCCAGCAGCTTTGGGGGCGGGAAGTATCAGCCCCAGCATTTT. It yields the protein CASSFGGGKYQPQHF.

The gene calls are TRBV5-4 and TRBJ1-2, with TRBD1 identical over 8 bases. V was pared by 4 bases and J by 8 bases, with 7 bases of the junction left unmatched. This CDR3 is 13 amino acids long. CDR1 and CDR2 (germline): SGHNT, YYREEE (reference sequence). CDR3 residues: CASSPDRAEGYTF. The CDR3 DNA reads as TGTGCCAGCAGCCCGGACAGGGCGGAGGGCTACACCTTC.

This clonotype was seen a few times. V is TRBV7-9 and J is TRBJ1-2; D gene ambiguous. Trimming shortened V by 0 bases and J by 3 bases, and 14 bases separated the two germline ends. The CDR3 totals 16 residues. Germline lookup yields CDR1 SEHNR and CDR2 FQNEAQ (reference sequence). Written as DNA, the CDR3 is TGTGCCAGCAGCTTAGCCATGAGAGCCCTAGACTATGGCTACACCTTC. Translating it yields CASSLAMRALDYGYTF.

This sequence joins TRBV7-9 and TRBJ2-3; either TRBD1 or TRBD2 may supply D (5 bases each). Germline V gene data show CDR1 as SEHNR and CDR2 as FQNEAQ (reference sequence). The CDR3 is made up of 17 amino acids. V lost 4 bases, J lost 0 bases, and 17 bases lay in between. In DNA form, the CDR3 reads TGTGCCAGCAGCTCCCCGGGGCGGAGCGCTAGCACAGATACGCAGTATTTT. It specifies CASSSPGRSASTDTQYF.

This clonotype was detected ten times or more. The CDR3 protein is CSASNLRGIETQYF. CDR3 DNA sequence: TGCAGTGCTAGTAATCTCCGGGGTATAGAGACCCAGTACTTC. The chain joins TRBV20-1 to TRBJ2-5; tentative D call: TRBD2 (5 bases). From germline, CDR1 is DFQATT and CDR2 SNEGSKA (reference sequence). This CDR3 region has 14 residues. With 3 bases removed from V and 4 bases from J, the gap between germline ends came to 15 bases.

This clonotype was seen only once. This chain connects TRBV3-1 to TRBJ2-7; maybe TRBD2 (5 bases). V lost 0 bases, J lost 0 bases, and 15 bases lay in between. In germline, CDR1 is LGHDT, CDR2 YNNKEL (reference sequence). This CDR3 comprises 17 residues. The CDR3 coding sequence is TGTGCCAGCAGCCAAGATCGGCCAGCCGGAGGCTCCTACGAGCAGTACTTC. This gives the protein CASSQDRPAGGSYEQYF.

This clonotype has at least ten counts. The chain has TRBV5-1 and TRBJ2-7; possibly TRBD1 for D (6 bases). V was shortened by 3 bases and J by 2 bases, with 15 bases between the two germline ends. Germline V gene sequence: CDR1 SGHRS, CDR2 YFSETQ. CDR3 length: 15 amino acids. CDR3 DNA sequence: TGCGCCAGCAGCTCCGGACAGTCCGATACCTACGAGCAGTACGTC. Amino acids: CASSSGQSDTYEQYV.

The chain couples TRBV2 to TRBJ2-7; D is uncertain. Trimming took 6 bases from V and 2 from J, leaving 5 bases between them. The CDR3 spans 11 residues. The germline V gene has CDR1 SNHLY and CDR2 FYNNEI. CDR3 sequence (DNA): TGTGCCAGCAGGAGGACCTACGAGCAGTACGTC. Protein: CASRRTYEQYV.

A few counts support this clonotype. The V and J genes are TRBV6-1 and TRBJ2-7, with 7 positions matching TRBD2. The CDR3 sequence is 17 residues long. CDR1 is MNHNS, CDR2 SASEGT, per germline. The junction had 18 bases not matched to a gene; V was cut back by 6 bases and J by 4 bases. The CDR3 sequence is CASSLKPAGRNLYEQYV. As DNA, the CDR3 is TGTGCCAGCAGCCTAAAACCAGCGGGGCGGAACCTATACGAGCAGTACGTC.

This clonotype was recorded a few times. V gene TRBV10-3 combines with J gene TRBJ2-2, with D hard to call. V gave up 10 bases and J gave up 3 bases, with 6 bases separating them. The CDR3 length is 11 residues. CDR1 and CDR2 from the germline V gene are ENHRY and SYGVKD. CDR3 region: CATSDTGELFF. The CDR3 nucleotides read TGTGCCACCTCGGACACCGGGGAGCTGTTTTTT.

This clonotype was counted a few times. The CDR3 loop reads CASSPAVVYTEAFF. CDR3 DNA: TGTGCCAGCTCACCGGCCGTGGTTTATACTGAAGCTTTCTTT. The rearrangement uses TRBV18 and TRBJ1-1; D call uncertain. Germline CDR1 is KGHSH and CDR2 is LQKENI. Deletions cut 3 bases from V and 5 bases from J, with 13 bases between. This CDR3 is built from 14 residues.

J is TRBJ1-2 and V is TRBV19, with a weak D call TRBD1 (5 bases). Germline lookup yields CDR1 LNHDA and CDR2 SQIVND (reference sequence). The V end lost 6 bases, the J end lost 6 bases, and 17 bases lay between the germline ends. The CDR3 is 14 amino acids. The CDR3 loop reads CASSASGTPNGYTF. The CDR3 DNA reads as TGTGCCAGTAGCGCCAGCGGGACCCCTAATGGCTACACCTTC.

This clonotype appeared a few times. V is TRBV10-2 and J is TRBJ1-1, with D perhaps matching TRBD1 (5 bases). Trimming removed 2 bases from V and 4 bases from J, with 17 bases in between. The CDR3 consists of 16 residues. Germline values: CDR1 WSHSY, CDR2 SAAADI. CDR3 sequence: CASSEAQGPATTEAFF. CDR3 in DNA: TGCGCCAGCAGTGAGGCGCAGGGACCGGCGACCACTGAAGCTTTCTTT.